Given below is one TCR beta chain in context. This record belongs to a study of cytomegalovirus exposure and HLA in healthy donors. The germline V and J ends were trimmed by 5 bases and 5 bases, with 15 bases remaining between them. The CDR3 covers 14 residues. Germline CDR1 and CDR2: SGHAT and FQNNGV. The PCR was carried out with 60 Vbeta primers and 13 Jbeta primers. Produced via immunoSEQ multiplex PCR; TCRdb's table is partial and in-frame only. This repertoire shows about 270,000 clones, 86% found once; its top ten account for about 4%. What was sequenced was PBMCs. The chain carries TRBV11-2 and TRBJ1-1, with D maybe TRBD1 (6 bases). This clonotype was sampled from a man aged 40-49 years in good health and CMV-seropositive. The CDR3 protein is CASSPGAKRTEAFF. The CDR3 region has the DNA TGTGCCAGCAGCCCAGGGGCGAAGAGGACTGAAGCTTTCTTT.